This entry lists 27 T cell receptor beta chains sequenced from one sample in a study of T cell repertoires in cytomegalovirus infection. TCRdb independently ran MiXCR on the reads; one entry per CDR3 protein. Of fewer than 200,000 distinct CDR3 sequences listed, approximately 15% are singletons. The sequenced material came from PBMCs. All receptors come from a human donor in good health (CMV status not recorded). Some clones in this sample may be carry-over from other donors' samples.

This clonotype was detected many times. The CDR3 DNA is TGTGCCAGCAGGGCGGTCTATGGCTACACCTTC. It specifies CASRAVYGYTF. The chain links TRBV28 to TRBJ1-2; D unresolved. Between the trimmed V and J ends, which lost 6 bases and 4 bases, there was a span of 6 bases. CDR3 length: 11 amino acids. Germline CDR1 is MDHEN and CDR2 is SYDVKM.

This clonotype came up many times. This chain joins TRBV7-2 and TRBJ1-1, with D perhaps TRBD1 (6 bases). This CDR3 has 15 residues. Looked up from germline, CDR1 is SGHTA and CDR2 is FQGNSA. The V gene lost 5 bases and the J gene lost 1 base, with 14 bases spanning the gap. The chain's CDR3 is CASSRQVGGNTEAFF. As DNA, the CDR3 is TGTGCCAGCAGCCGACAGGTGGGAGGGAACACTGAAGCTTTCTTT.

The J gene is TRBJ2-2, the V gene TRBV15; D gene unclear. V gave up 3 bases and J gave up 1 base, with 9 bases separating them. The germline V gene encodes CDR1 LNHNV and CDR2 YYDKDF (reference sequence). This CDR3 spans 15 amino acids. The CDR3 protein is CATSRGRLNTGELFF. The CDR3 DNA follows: TGTGCCACCAGCAGGGGCAGATTGAACACCGGGGAGCTGTTTTTT.

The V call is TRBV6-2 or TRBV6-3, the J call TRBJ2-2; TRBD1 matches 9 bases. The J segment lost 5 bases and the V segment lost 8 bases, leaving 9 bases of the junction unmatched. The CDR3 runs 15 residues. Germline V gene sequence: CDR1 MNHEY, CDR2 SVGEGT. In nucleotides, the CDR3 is TGTGCCAGCGGACAGGGGATGTCAGTAACCGGGGAGCTGTTTTTT. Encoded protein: CASGQGMSVTGELFF.

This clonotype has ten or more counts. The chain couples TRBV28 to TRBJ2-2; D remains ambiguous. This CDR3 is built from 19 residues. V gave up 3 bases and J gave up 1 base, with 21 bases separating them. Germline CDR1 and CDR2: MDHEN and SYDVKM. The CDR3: CASSFSVGRRFRNTGELFF. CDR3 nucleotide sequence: TGTGCCAGCAGTTTTAGTGTGGGCAGGCGGTTCCGGAACACCGGGGAGCTGTTTTTT.

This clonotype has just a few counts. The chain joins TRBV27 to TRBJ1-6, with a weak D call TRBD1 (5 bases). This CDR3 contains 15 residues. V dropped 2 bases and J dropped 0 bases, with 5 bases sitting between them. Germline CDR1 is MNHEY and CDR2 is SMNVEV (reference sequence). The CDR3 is CASSLGGSYNSPLHF. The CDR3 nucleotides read TGTGCCAGCAGTTTAGGGGGCTCCTATAATTCACCCCTCCACTTT.

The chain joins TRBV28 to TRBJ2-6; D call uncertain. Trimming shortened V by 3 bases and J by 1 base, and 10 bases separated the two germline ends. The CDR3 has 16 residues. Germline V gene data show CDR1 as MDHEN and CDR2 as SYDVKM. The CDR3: CASSLGITSGANVLTF. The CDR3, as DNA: TGTGCCAGCAGTTTGGGTATTACATCTGGGGCCAACGTCCTGACTTTC.

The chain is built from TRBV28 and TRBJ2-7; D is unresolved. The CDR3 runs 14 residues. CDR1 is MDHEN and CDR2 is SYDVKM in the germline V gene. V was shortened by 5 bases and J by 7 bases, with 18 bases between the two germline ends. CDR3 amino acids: CASSLYGELMEQYF. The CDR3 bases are TGTGCCAGCAGTCTCTATGGGGAACTCATGGAGCAGTACTTC.

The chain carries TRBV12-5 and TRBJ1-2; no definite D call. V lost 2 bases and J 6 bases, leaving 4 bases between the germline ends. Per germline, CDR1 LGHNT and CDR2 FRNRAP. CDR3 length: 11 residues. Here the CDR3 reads CASGLFDGYTF. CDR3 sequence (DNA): TGTGCTAGTGGTTTGTTTGATGGCTACACCTTC. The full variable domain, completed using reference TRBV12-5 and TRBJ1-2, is DARVTQTPRHKVTEMGQEVTMRCQPILGHNTVFWYRQTMMQGLELLAYFRNRAPLDDSGMPKDRFSAEMPDATLATLKIQPSEPRDSAVYFCASGLFDGYTFGSGTRLTVV.

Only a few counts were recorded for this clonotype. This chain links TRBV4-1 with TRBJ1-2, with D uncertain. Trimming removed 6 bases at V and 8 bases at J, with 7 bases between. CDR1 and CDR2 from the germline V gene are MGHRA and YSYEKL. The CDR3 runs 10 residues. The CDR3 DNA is TGCGCCAGCAGAGGGAGGGGCTACACCTTC. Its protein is CASRGRGYTF.

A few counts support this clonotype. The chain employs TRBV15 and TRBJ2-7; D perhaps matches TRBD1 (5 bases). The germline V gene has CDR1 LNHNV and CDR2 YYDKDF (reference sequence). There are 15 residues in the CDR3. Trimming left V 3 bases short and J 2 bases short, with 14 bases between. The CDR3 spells CATSSPRGRAYEQYF. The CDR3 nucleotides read TGTGCCACCAGCAGCCCTCGAGGCAGGGCCTACGAGCAGTACTTC.

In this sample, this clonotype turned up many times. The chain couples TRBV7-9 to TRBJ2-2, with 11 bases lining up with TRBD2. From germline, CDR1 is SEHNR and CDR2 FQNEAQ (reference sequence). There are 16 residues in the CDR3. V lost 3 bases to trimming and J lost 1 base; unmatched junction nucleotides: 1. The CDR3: CASSFGTSGNTGELFF. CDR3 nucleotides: TGTGCCAGCAGCTTCGGGACTAGCGGGAACACCGGGGAGCTGTTTTTT.

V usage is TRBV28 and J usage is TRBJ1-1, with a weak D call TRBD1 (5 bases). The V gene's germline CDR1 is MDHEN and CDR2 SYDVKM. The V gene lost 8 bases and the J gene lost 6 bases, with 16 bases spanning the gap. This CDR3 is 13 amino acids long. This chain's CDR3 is CASRGDGGAEAFF. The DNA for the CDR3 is TGTGCCAGCCGGGGGGACGGAGGTGCTGAAGCTTTCTTT. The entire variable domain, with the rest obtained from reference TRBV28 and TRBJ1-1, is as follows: DVKVTQSSRYLVKRTGEKVFLECVQDMDHENMFWYRQDPGLGLRLIYFSYDVKMKEKGDIPEGYSVSREKKERFSLILESASTNQTSMYLCASRGDGGAEAFFGQGTRLTVV.

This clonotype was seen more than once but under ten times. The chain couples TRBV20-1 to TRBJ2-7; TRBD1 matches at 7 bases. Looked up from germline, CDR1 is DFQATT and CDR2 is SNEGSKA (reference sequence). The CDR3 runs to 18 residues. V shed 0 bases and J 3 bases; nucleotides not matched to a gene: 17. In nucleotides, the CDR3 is TGCAGTGCTAGAGATTTGACCCCAACAGGGGCCACAGGCTACGAGCAGTACTTC. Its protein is CSARDLTPTGATGYEQYF.

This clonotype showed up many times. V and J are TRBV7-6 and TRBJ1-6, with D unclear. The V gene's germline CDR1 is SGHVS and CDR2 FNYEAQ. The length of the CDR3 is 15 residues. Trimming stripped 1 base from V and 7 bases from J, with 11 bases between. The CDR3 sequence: CASSLVGLGNSPLHF. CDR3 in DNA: TGTGCCAGCAGCTTAGTCGGACTAGGGAATTCACCCCTCCACTTT.

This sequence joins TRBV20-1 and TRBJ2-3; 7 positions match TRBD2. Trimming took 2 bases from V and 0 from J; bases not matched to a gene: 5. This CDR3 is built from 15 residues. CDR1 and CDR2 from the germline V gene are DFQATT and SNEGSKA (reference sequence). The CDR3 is CSARFGSGSTDTQYF. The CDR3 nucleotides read TGCAGTGCTAGATTCGGTAGCGGGAGCACAGATACGCAGTATTTT.

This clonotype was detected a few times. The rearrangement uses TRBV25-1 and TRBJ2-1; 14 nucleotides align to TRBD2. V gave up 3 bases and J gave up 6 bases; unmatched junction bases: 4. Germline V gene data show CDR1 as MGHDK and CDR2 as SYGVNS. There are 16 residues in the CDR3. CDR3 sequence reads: CASSDLGLAGGNEQFF. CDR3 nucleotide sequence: TGTGCCAGCAGTGACCTCGGACTAGCGGGGGGCAATGAGCAGTTCTTC.

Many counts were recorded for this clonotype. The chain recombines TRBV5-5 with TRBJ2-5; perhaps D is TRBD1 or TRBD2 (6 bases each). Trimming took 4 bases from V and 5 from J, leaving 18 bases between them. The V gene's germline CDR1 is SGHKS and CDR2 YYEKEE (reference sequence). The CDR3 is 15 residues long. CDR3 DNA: TGTGCCAGCAGCCCGGAGGTCGGGGGCTGGGAGACCCAGTACTTC. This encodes CASSPEVGGWETQYF.

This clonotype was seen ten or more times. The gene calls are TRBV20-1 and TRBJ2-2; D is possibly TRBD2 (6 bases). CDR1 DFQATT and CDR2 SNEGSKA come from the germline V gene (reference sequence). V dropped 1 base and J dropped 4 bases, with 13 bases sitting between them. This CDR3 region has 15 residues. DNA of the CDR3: TGCAGTGCTAGAGTAGTCGGGAGCGGCACCGGGGAGCTGTTTTTT. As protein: CSARVVGSGTGELFF.

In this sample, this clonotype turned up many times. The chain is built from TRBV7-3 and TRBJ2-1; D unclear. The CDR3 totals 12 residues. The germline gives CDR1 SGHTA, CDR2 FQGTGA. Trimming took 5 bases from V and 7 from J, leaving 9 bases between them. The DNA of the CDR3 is TGTGCCAGCAGCCCTTTAGGGAATGAGCAGTTCTTC. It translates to CASSPLGNEQFF.

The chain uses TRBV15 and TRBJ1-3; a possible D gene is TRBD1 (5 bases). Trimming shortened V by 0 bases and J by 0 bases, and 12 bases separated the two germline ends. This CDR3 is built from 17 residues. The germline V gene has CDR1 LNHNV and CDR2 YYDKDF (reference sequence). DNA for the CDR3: TGTGCCACCAGCAGAGATCGGGGCCAGGGCTCTGGAAACACCATATATTTT. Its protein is CATSRDRGQGSGNTIYF.

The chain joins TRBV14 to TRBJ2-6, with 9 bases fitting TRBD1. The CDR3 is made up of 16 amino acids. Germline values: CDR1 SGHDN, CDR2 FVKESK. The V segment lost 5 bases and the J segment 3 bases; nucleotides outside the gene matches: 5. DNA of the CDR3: TGTGCCAGCAGCGTATGGACAGGGGTTGGGGCCAACGTCCTGACTTTC. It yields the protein CASSVWTGVGANVLTF.

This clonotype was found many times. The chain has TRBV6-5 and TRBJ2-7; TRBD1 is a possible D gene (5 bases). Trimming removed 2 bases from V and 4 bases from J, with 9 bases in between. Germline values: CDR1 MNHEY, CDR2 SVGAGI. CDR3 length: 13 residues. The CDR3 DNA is TGTGCCAGCAGTTACGGGAAGGGGTACGAGCAGTACTTC. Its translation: CASSYGKGYEQYF.

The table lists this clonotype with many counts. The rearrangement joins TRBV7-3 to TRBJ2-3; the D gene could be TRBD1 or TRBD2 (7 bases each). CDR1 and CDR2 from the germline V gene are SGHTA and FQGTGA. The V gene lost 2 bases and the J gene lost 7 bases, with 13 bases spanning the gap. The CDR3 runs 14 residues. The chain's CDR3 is CASSLLQGGNTQYF. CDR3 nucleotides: TGTGCCAGCAGCTTACTTCAGGGGGGGAATACGCAGTATTTT.

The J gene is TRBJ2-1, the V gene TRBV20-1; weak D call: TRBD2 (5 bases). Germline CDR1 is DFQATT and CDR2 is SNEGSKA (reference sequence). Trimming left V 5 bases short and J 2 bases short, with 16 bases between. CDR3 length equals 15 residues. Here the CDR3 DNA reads TGCAGTGCTCCCCTAGCCAGCGGTGCCTACAATGAGCAGTTCTTC. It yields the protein CSAPLASGAYNEQFF.

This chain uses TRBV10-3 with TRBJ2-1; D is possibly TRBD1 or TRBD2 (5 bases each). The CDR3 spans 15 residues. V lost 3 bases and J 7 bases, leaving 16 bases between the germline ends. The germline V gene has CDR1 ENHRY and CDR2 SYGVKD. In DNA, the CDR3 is TGTGCCATCAGTGATAGGGACGGAAAAGGGAATGAGCAGTTCTTC. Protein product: CAISDRDGKGNEQFF.

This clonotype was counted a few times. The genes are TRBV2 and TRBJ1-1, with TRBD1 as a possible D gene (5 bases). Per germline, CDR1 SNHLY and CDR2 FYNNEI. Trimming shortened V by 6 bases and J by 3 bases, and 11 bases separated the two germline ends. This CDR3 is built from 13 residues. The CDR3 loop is CASSDGGDTEAFF. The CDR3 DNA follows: TGTGCCAGCAGCGACGGGGGGGACACTGAAGCTTTCTTT.